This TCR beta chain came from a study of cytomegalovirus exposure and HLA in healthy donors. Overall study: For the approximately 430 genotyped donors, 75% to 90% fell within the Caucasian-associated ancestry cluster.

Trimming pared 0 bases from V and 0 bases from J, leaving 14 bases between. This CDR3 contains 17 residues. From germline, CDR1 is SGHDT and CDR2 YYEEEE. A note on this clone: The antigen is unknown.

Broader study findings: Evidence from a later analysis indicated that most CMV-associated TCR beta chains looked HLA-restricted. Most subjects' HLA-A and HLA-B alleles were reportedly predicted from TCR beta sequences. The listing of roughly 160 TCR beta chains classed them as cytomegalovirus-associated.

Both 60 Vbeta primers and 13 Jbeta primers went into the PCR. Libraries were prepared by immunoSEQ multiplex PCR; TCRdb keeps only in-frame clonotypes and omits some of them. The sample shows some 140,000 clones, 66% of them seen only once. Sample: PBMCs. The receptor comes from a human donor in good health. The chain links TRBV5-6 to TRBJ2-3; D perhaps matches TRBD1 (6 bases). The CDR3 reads CASSLGPLQGSTDTQYF. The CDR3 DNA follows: TGTGCCAGCAGCTTGGGCCCTTTACAGGGAAGCACAGATACGCAGTATTTT.